The 7 T cell receptor beta chains below all came from one sample that was sequenced in a study of T-cell memory formation after mild COVID-19 (dated by TCRdb to the early 2020s). Library preparation was by 5' RACE. Instrument used: Illumina NovaSeq 6000. TCRdb reran the public reads through fastp at Q25 and MiXCR, keeping productive beta chains. Rows are combined by CDR3 protein, so each entry shows the most common genes and DNA. This sample has 470,000 or so distinct CDR3 sequences in its table, and 20% to 30% of those were observed once. The ten top clones hold around an eighth of the sample. Source material: PBMCs or a T cell subset sorted from them (not recorded which). The receptors originated from an adult woman who had mild COVID-19 (a few samples of this study predate the infection). The sample titles of this study are shuffled in the database, so cell type and time point are left out; the donor was told from shared clones.

The V call is TRBV7-8, the J call TRBJ2-3; a weak D match, TRBD2 (6 bases). Trimming removed 5 bases at V and 6 bases at J, with 21 bases between. This CDR3 comprises 16 residues. Germline V CDR1 and CDR2: SGHVS, FQNEAQ. Written as DNA, the CDR3 is TGTGCCAGCAGCGGGCGGGGCAGCAAGGGTACGGATACGCAGTATTTT. It yields the protein CASSGRGSKGTDTQYF.

The CDR3 DNA is TGCGCCAGCAGCTTCCTGGAATACGGGACAGGGAACGGCTACACCTTC. It is translated as CASSFLEYGTGNGYTF. The chain is built from TRBV5-1 and TRBJ1-2, with 9 bases fitting TRBD1. The CDR3 has 16 residues. Germline V gene sequence: CDR1 SGHRS, CDR2 YFSETQ. The trim removed 2 bases at V and 8 bases at J, leaving 13 bases unmatched.

The sample holds a few counts of this clonotype. The chain carries TRBV20-1 and TRBJ2-3; 7 nucleotides line up with TRBD1. Germline trimming cut 3 bases from V and 3 bases from J; bases unmatched to any gene: 9. The CDR3 runs 15 residues. Germline lookup yields CDR1 DFQATT and CDR2 SNEGSKA (reference sequence). CDR3 DNA sequence: TGCAGTGCTAGGCCAACTGACAGGGCTACAGATACGCAGTATTTT. Translated, it gives CSARPTDRATDTQYF.

The chain employs TRBV24-1 and TRBJ2-1; 9 bases are shared with TRBD2. The CDR3 is 13 residues long. Germline-derived CDR1 and CDR2 are KGHDR and SFDVKD. V lost 9 bases to trimming and J lost 5 bases; unmatched junction nucleotides: 4. This CDR3 reads CATGGGENNEQFF. CDR3 nucleotides: TGTGCCACCGGCGGGGGGGAGAACAATGAGCAGTTCTTC.

This clonotype was found a few times. This rearrangement joins TRBV7-9 to TRBJ2-5, with D uncertain. Trimming removed 3 bases at V and 2 bases at J, with 10 bases between. The CDR3 sequence is 14 residues long. Looked up from germline, CDR1 is SEHNR and CDR2 is FQNEAQ (reference sequence). In nucleotides, the CDR3 is TGTGCCAGCAGCTTTTTATCACAGCAAGAGACCCAGTACTTC. This gives the protein CASSFLSQQETQYF.

The chain links TRBV15 to TRBJ2-3; D is possibly TRBD2 (5 bases). Germline V gene lookup returns CDR1 LNHNV and CDR2 YYDKDF (reference sequence). The CDR3 runs 13 residues. V was trimmed by 1 base and J by 6 bases, leaving 8 bases between them. CDR3 sequence reads: CATSRVAPDTQYF. CDR3 sequence (DNA): TGTGCCACCAGCAGAGTAGCGCCCGATACGCAGTATTTT.

The gene calls are TRBV24-1 and TRBJ2-7, with a weak D call TRBD2 (6 bases). The CDR3 runs 17 residues. Germline CDR1 reads KGHDR; CDR2 reads SFDVKD. Trimming pared 9 bases from V and 3 bases from J, leaving 26 bases between. The CDR3 region has the DNA TGTGCCACCGGAGGGCCAAGGGACGATTTGGGTTACTACGAGCAGTACTTC. Its protein product is CATGGPRDDLGYYEQYF.